The T cell receptor beta chain described here comes from a study of a mutant IDH1 vaccine in newly diagnosed glioma. Study-level information: Therapy received beforehand was radiotherapy, temozolomide, or both, with most patients given both.

Time point denoted: baseline, week 1 (first vaccination visit). Treatment of the sample: pre-vaccination baseline after standard-of-care therapy. Each of the donors came in with new WHO grade 3 or 4 astrocytomas that were IDH1-mutant and ATRX-lost. This CDR3 contains 15 residues. Germline CDR1 MDHEN, CDR2 SYDVKM. V was pared by 2 bases and J by 4 bases, with 12 bases between. Study-level findings and limits: Among all patients, vaccine-induced immune responses occurred in around 94%.

The repertoire was sequenced with immunoSEQ multiplex PCR; TCRdb's copy has only in-frame clones and lacks some. This sample has some 56,000 clones, with 91% found just once. Notes on this clone: Its cognate antigen is unknown.

The clonotype comes from a man between 45 and 60 years old with glioma. J is TRBJ1-3 and V is TRBV28; unclear D gene. The specimen was PBMCs, collected from a glioma patient treated with radiotherapy, temozolomide or both. In DNA, the CDR3 is TGTGCCAGCAGTTTAGCGAGCATTTCGGGAAACACCATATATTTT. It yields the protein CASSLASISGNTIYF.